The 20 T cell receptor beta chains reported below all come from one sample, sequenced in a study of T cell responses to AZD1222 COVID-19 vaccine. Some clones are missing from TCRdb's copy, which holds only in-frame ones; the method was immunoSEQ multiplex PCR. The table shows approximately 150,000 clones, with roughly 92% occurring only once. This specimen consisted of peripheral blood, obtained on day 0 of AZD1222 vaccination. These receptors all stem from an adult in good health.

CDR3 nucleotide sequence: TGTGCCAGCAGCACTTCTGTGGGGCGAGGGCAGCCCCAGCATTTT. Translating gives CASSTSVGRGQPQHF. The rearrangement links TRBV9 to TRBJ1-5; D possibly corresponds to TRBD1 (5 bases). The CDR3 is 15 amino acids. Germline V CDR1 and CDR2: SGDLS, YYNGEE. V lost 4 bases, J lost 7 bases, and 18 bases lay in between. Filled out from reference TRBV9 and TRBJ1-5, the complete variable domain reads DSGVTQTPKHLITATGQRVTLRCSPRSGDLSVYWYQQSLDQGLQFLIQYYNGEERAKGNILERFSAQQFPDLHSELNLSSLELGDSALYFCASSTSVGRGQPQHFGDGTRLSIL.

The chain carries TRBV7-9 and TRBJ1-5; 9 bases are shared with TRBD1. The germline V gene encodes CDR1 SEHNR and CDR2 FQNEAQ (reference sequence). The CDR3 length is 15 residues. V lost 5 bases, J lost 6 bases, and 8 bases stayed unmatched. CDR3: CASSATGGFGQPQHF. The CDR3 DNA follows: TGTGCCAGCAGCGCCACAGGGGGCTTCGGTCAGCCCCAGCATTTT.

J is TRBJ2-6 and V is TRBV7-2; D uncertain. V was pared by 5 bases and J by 2 bases, with 19 bases between. CDR1 is SGHTA, CDR2 FQGNSA, per germline. The CDR3 sequence is 18 residues long. CDR3 in DNA: TGTGCCAGCAGCGTACCGACAAACCATGAAGCTGGGGCCAACGTCCTGACTTTC. Residues: CASSVPTNHEAGANVLTF.

This chain connects TRBV18 to TRBJ1-2; D is perhaps TRBD1 (5 bases). The CDR3 has 14 amino acids. The germline CDR1 and CDR2 sequences are KGHSH and LQKENI. V was cut by 6 bases and J by 3 bases, with 14 bases left in between. CDR3 sequence: CASSALTVYYGYTF. Written as DNA, the CDR3 is TGTGCCAGCTCCGCCCTGACAGTTTACTATGGCTACACCTTC.

The chain uses TRBV6-5 and TRBJ1-6; a weak D match, TRBD1 (6 bases). Germline lookup yields CDR1 MNHEY and CDR2 SVGAGI. With 5 bases removed from V and 3 bases from J, the gap between germline ends came to 8 bases. This CDR3 spans 14 amino acids. CDR3 in amino acids: CASSRTVYNSPLHF. CDR3 bases: TGTGCCAGCAGTCGGACAGTCTATAATTCACCCCTCCACTTT.

The chain carries TRBV7-9 and TRBJ1-5; D unresolved. The ends were cut back, 6 bases at V and 1 base at J, with 10 bases in the middle. From germline, CDR1 is SEHNR and CDR2 FQNEAQ (reference sequence). The CDR3 extends over 14 amino acids. The CDR3 loop reads CASSPWESNQPQHF. CDR3 in DNA: TGTGCCAGCAGTCCGTGGGAGAGCAATCAGCCCCAGCATTTT.

The gene calls are TRBV30 and TRBJ1-1; a possible D gene is TRBD1 (5 bases). Per the germline V gene, CDR1 is GTSNPN and CDR2 is SVGIG (reference sequence). Trimming took 2 bases from V and 3 from J, leaving 10 bases between them. This CDR3 has 13 amino acids. The CDR3 DNA reads as TGTGCCTGGAGTTTAGACAGACACACTGAAGCTTTCTTT. This encodes CAWSLDRHTEAFF.

This clone was detected only once. This chain uses TRBV6-2 or TRBV6-3 with TRBJ1-5; 9 positions match TRBD1. V shed 6 bases and J 3 bases; nucleotides not matched to a gene: 6. Germline V gives CDR1 MNHEY, CDR2 SVGEGT. This CDR3 has 15 residues. The CDR3 region has the DNA TGTGCCAGCAGCCCCGGGACAGGGATCAATCAGCCCCAGCATTTT. This translates into CASSPGTGINQPQHF.

The chain couples TRBV24-1 to TRBJ1-2; D is perhaps TRBD1 (6 bases). Deletions cut 9 bases from V and 2 bases from J, with 15 bases between. Germline values: CDR1 KGHDR, CDR2 SFDVKD. The CDR3 is 14 residues long. The chain's CDR3 is CATRRGARNYGYTF. The CDR3 DNA is TGTGCCACCCGGCGGGGGGCAAGGAACTATGGCTACACCTTC.

The rearrangement uses TRBV27 and TRBJ2-1, with 10 bases identical to TRBD2. Germline V gene lookup returns CDR1 MNHEY and CDR2 SMNVEV (reference sequence). The trim removed 9 bases at V and 0 bases at J, leaving 14 bases unmatched. The CDR3 has 18 residues. CDR3 in DNA: TGTGCCAGTTCTCTTGGGACTAGCGTCCCGAGCTCCTACAATGAGCAGTTCTTC. Translation gives CASSLGTSVPSSYNEQFF.

The rearrangement uses TRBV5-6 and TRBJ2-7; D remains unclear. Trimming left V 4 bases short and J 2 bases short, with 19 bases between. Germline lookup yields CDR1 SGHDT and CDR2 YYEEEE. The CDR3 runs to 16 residues. CDR3 coding DNA: TGTGCCAGCAGCCCCAGGCCCCATGAGGTGCCCTACGAGCAGTACTTC. The encoded protein is CASSPRPHEVPYEQYF.

V gene TRBV24-1 combines with J gene TRBJ2-1; 9 bases align to TRBD1. V dropped 7 bases and J dropped 6; count of bases not matched to a gene: 6. The germline gives CDR1 KGHDR, CDR2 SFDVKD. The CDR3 has 14 amino acids. The CDR3 loop is CATSGTGFGNEQFF. CDR3 nucleotides: TGTGCCACCAGCGGGACAGGGTTCGGCAATGAGCAGTTCTTC.

This chain uses TRBV27 with TRBJ1-6, with 7 bases lining up with TRBD1. V shed 3 bases and J 9 bases; nucleotides not matched to a gene: 2. The CDR3 is 13 residues long. In germline, CDR1 is MNHEY, CDR2 SMNVEV (reference sequence). DNA of the CDR3: TGTGCCAGCAGTTTCCAGGGGGGTTCACCCCTCCACTTT. Encoded protein: CASSFQGGSPLHF.

The chain combines TRBV19 with TRBJ2-7; TRBD2 aligns across 8 bases. CDR1 and CDR2 from the germline V gene are LNHDA and SQIVND (reference sequence). J was trimmed by 4 bases and V by 3 bases; bases with no gene match: 5. This CDR3 is built from 14 residues. The CDR3 spells CASSMAGGEYEQYF. DNA of the CDR3: TGTGCCAGTAGTATGGCGGGGGGCGAGTACGAGCAGTACTTC.

This clone showed up just once. The rearrangement links TRBV19 to TRBJ1-1; D ambiguous. Germline V CDR1 and CDR2: LNHDA, SQIVND (reference sequence). This CDR3 comprises 12 residues. The V end was cut by 3 bases, the J end by 4 bases, with 6 bases between. Here the CDR3 reads CASSMTATEAFF. The CDR3 coding sequence is TGTGCCAGTAGTATGACTGCCACTGAAGCTTTCTTT.

J is TRBJ1-4 and V is TRBV5-1; D is unresolved. The CDR3 totals 14 residues. In germline, CDR1 is SGHRS, CDR2 YFSETQ. Trimming stripped 8 bases from V and 3 bases from J, with 14 bases between. The CDR3 DNA reads TGCGCCAGTAACCACTCAGAAGCTAATGAAAAACTGTTTTTT. This gives the protein CASNHSEANEKLFF.

V and J are TRBV18 and TRBJ2-1; TRBD1 matches 7 bases. CDR3 length equals 15 residues. The V gene end was trimmed by 4 bases and the J gene end by 6 bases; junction bases not matched to a gene: 9. CDR1 is KGHSH, CDR2 LQKENI, per germline. Here the CDR3 DNA reads TGTGCCAGCTCACTCAGACAGGGTTGGCGCAATGAGCAGTTCTTC. Translated: CASSLRQGWRNEQFF.

A single count supports this clone. The CDR3 loop is CAISEISWEKLFF. The CDR3 DNA follows: TGTGCCATCAGTGAGATAAGTTGGGAAAAACTGTTTTTT. The chain is built from TRBV10-3 and TRBJ1-4, with D unclear. Germline loops: CDR1 ENHRY, CDR2 SYGVKD. V shed 2 bases and J shed 8 bases, with 9 bases lying between them. The CDR3 has 13 residues.

This clone showed up just once. V gene TRBV7-9 combines with J gene TRBJ2-5; the D is unclear. Looked up from germline, CDR1 is SEHNR and CDR2 is FQNEAQ (reference sequence). The V gene lost 2 bases and the J gene lost 1 base, with 8 bases spanning the gap. CDR3 length: 14 amino acids. For the CDR3, the DNA is TGTGCCAGCAGCTTACCCCGGGTCCAAGAGACCCAGTACTTC. Amino acids: CASSLPRVQETQYF.

The chain links TRBV9 to TRBJ1-2; D is undetermined. The germline CDR1 and CDR2 sequences are SGDLS and YYNGEE. This CDR3 spans 13 amino acids. V lost 0 bases and J 5 bases, leaving 8 bases between the germline ends. The CDR3 region is CASSVAGTYGYTF. In DNA form, the CDR3 reads TGTGCCAGCAGCGTAGCTGGAACGTATGGCTACACCTTC.